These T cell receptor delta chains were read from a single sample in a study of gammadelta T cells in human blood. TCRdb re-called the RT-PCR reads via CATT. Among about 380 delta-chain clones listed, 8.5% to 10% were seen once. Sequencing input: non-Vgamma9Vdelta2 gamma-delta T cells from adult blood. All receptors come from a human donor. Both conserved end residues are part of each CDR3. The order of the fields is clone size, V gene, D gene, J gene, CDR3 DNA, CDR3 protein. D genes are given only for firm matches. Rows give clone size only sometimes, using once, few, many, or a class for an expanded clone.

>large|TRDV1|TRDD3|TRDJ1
TGTGCTCTTGGGGACCAAGACTTCTGGGGGATACATGGTAAACTCATCTTT
CALGDQDFWGIHGKLIF
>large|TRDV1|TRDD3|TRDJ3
TGTGCTCTTGGGGAACCGACTGGGGGCTTAGAGGGAAGCTCCTGGGACACCCGACAGATGTTTTTC
CALGEPTGGLEGSSWDTRQMFF
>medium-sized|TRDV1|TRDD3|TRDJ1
TGTGCTCTTGGGGAGCACTCCACTGGGGGCCCACCGTACACCGATAAACTCATCTTT
CALGEHSTGGPPYTDKLIF
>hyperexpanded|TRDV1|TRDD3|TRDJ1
TGTGCTCTTGGGGAACTAACTAAGACTGGGGGATACGATAAACTCATCTTT
CALGELTKTGGYDKLIF
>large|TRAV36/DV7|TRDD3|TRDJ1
TGTGCTGTGGAGCCCATTACTGGGGGATACTCCTCCGATAAACTCATCTTT
CAVEPITGGYSSDKLIF
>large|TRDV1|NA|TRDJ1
TGTGCTCTTGGGGAATTTTCCTCACCTTACTGGGAGTCCAGCTACCCCGATAAACTCATCTTT
CALGEFSSPYWESSYPDKLIF
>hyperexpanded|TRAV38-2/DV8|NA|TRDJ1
TGTGCCAATGGGCTAACGGGGGTTTACACCGATAAACTCATCTTT
CANGLTGVYTDKLIF
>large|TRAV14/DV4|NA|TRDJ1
TGTGCAATGAGAGAGGGCCGGGTCTATGGAGATTCCGATAAACTCATCTTT
CAMREGRVYGDSDKLIF
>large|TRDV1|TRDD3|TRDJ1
TGTGCTCTTGGACTTACCCTAATGCTGGGGGATACCAACCCGTACACCGATAAACTCATCTTT
CALGLTLMLGDTNPYTDKLIF
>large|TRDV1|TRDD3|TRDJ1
TGTGCTCTTGGGGAACGTTTTCCAACGGGGATACTAGGAGGATACACCGATAAACTCATCTTT
CALGERFPTGILGGYTDKLIF
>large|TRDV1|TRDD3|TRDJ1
TGTGCTCTTGGGGTTCGTCTCCCCTACGAACTGGGGGACCCCTGCACCGATAAACTCATCTTT
CALGVRLPYELGDPCTDKLIF
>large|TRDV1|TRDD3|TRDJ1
TGTGCTCTTGGGCCACCCCCCGAGGGGGTTGGGGGATACGCGGTTAAACTCATCTTT
CALGPPPEGVGGYAVKLIF
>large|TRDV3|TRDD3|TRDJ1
TGTGCCTTTAGCTTGTTGGGGGATACGTCGGCCGATAAACTCATCTTT
CAFSLLGDTSADKLIF
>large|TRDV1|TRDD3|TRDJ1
TGTGCTCTTGGGGAACGATGTACTGGGGTCGCGGTGGGCACCGATAAACTCATCTTT
CALGERCTGVAVGTDKLIF
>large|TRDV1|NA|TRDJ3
TGTGCTCTTGGGGAACTTCCGGGGCTCCCCTCCTGGGACACCCGACAGATGTTTTTC
CALGELPGLPSWDTRQMFF
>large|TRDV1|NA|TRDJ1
TGTGCTCTTGGGGACCCGCGCGGGATAGGAACGTACACCGATAAACTCATCTTT
CALGDPRGIGTYTDKLIF
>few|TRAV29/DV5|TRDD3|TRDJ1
TGTGCAGCAAGCGCCATCCCCGGCTGGGGGTATATCGATAAACTCATCTTT
CAASAIPGWGYIDKLIF
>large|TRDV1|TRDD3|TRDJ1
TGTGCTCTTGGGGAACCCCGAATTGGGGAACTGGGGGATACGGACACCGATAAACTCATCTTT
CALGEPRIGELGDTDTDKLIF
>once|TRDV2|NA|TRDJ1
TGTGCCTGTGACAGCCTTCCTACGCTCGGCCTGGGGGATACCGATAAACTCATCTTT
CACDSLPTLGLGDTDKLIF
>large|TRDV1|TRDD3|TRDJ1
TGTGCTCTTGGGGAACTTTCCCCTACTGGGGGACTCCATAGGCGGGGCACCGATAAACTCATCTTT
CALGELSPTGGLHRRGTDKLIF
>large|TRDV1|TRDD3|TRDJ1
TGTGCTCTTGGGGAACTGACCCTACTCCGGGGGATAGTGGACACCGATAAACTCATCTTT
CALGELTLLRGIVDTDKLIF
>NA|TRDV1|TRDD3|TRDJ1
TGTGCTCTTGGGGAACTCAGGACCTACGAGGGTGTACTGGGGGATACGGGAGTTTGGTGGACCGATAAACTCATCTTT
CALGELRTYEGVLGDTGVWWTDKLIF
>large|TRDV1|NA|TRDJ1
TGTGCTCTTGGAACGTGTCCCTCCGTCCGGGGGACCCTGATGTACACCGATAAACTCATCTTT
CALGTCPSVRGTLMYTDKLIF
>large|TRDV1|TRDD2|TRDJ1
TGTGCTCTTGGGGGCCTTCCTCCCGTACGGTACACCGATAAACTCATCTTT
CALGGLPPVRYTDKLIF
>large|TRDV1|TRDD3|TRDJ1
TGTGCTCTCGTACTTCTTTTGGGGATACCAAAAGTTCACACCGATAAACTCATCTTT
CALVLLLGIPKVHTDKLIF
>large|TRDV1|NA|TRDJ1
TGTGCTCTTGGGGAATCCTACGGTAAACTCATCTTT
CALGESYGKLIF
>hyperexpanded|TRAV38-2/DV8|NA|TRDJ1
TGTGCTTATTTGGCCTCCCCACTCATAGGGTGGGGGGCGCAACTCATCTTT
CAYLASPLIGWGAQLIF
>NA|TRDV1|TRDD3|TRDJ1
TGTGCTCTTTACTGGGGGACACGCACGACCGATAAACTCATCTTT
CALYWGTRTTDKLIF
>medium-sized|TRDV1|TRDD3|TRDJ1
TGTGCTCTTGGGGGGCCACGTACCTGGGGGATACTTCGGTACACCGATAAACTCATCTTT
CALGGPRTWGILRYTDKLIF
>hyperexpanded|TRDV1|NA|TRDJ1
TGTGCTCTTGGGGGACTTCCTCTTTTTTGGACTGGGAAACTCATCTTT
CALGGLPLFWTGKLIF
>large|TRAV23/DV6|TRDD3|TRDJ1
TGTGCTGTGTGTGCCTACGGCCTGGGGGATAAACCGTACACCGATAAACTCATCTTT
CAVCAYGLGDKPYTDKLIF
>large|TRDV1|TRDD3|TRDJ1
TGTGCTCTTGGGGAAAATTGGCCAGTACTGGGGGATACTTACACCGATAAACTCATCTTT
CALGENWPVLGDTYTDKLIF
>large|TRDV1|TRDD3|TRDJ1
TGTGCTCTTGAGGGGGGTAACCAGGGATACTCCACCGATAAACTCATCTTT
CALEGGNQGYSTDKLIF
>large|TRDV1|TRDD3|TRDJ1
TGTGCTCTTGGGAAACTACTGGGGGATACGTCGATCACCGATAAACTCATCTTT
CALGKLLGDTSITDKLIF
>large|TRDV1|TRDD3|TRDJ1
TGTGCTCTTGGGGAACTGTCCCCTACTGGGGGATACCGACGTTTTTACACCGATAAACTCATCTTT
CALGELSPTGGYRRFYTDKLIF
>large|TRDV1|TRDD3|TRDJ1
TGTGCTCTTGGGAACATCCCCGGCCCGGGGGGGATACCTATTGATAAACTCATCTTT
CALGNIPGPGGIPIDKLIF
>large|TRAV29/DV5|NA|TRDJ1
TGTGCAGGAACTAGAGGGAGGGGACGAACCGATAAACTCATCTTT
CAGTRGRGRTDKLIF
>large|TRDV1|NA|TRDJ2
TGTGCTCTTGGGGATTTTGCGGGGCCGGCGGTCAGGATGACAGCACAACTCTTCTTT
CALGDFAGPAVRMTAQLFF
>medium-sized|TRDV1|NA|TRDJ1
TGTGCTCTTGGGGACCGATTCGCTACTGGGATATCCCTCATCTTT
CALGDRFATGISLIF
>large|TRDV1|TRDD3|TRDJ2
TGTGCTCTTGGGGAACCTTTGACGCCTGACGACCGTACTGGGGGATACGCTCTAGCACAACTCTTCTTT
CALGEPLTPDDRTGGYALAQLFF
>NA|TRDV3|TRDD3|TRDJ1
TGTGCCTTTTCCCCACCTGACCCAATACTGGGGGATATGGATAAACTCATCTTT
CAFSPPDPILGDMDKLIF
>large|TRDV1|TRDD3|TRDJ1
TGTGCTCTTGGGGAACTAGATTCCTTCCTACGATCTGGGGGATACGGTAAAATCGCCGATAAACTCATCTTT
CALGELDSFLRSGGYGKIADKLIF
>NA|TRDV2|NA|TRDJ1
TGTGCCTGTGAGCGCCTGGGGCAGTACACCGATAAACTCATCTTT
CACERLGQYTDKLIF
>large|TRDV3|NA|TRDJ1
TGTGCCTTTAGCAATTACCATAACGGTGGGGATAAACTCATCTTT
CAFSNYHNGGDKLIF
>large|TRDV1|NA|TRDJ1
TGTGCTCTTGGGGAAACCATCCCTCCGCCGGGGGACGGGGAGGATAAACTCATCTTT
CALGETIPPPGDGEDKLIF
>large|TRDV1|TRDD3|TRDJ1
TGTGCTCTTGGGGAAACTGCGCCCCGGGTTGTACTGGGGGCTACCGCCAAACTCATCTTT
CALGETAPRVVLGATAKLIF
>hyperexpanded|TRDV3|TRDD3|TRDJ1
TGTGCCTTTGGGGTTGGGGGATTCCCCGATAAACTCATCTTT
CAFGVGGFPDKLIF
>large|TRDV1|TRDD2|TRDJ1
TGTGCTCTTGGGGAAGGTCACCCCCCTTCCTACGAGACTGACACCGATAAACTCATCTTT
CALGEGHPPSYETDTDKLIF
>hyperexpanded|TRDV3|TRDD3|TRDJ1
TGTGCCTTTGGTCATACTCCTCCTCCTGGGGGATACGAAGGAACCGATAAACTCATCTTT
CAFGHTPPPGGYEGTDKLIF
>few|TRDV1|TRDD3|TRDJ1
TGTGCTCTTGGGGAACTTACTGGGGGATACTACGAACTCATCTTT
CALGELTGGYYELIF
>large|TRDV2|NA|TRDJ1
TGTGCCTGTGACACTGCGGATACTAGCACCGATAAACTCATCTTT
CACDTADTSTDKLIF
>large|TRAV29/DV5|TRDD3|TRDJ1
TGTGCAGCAAGCGGGGTACTGGGGGGGTACACCGATAAACTCATCTTT
CAASGVLGGYTDKLIF
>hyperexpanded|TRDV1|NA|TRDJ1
TGTGCCCTTACGGGTCCACTCCCCTCTGGCGATAAACTCATCTTT
CALTGPLPSGDKLIF
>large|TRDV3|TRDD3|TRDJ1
TGTGCCGCGAGGCCTGAGCAGCCATTTATACTGGGGGACGCAACCGATAAACTCATCTTT
CAARPEQPFILGDATDKLIF
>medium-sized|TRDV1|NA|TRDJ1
TGTGCTCTTGGGGAAACCCCTTCCTACCTCGAGTTGGGGGATACCTGTCTGGCTTTGTACACCGATAAACTCATCTTT
CALGETPSYLELGDTCLALYTDKLIF
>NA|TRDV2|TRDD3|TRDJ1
TGTGCCTGTGACGATTCTCTACTGGGGGTCACCGATAAACTCATCTTT
CACDDSLLGVTDKLIF
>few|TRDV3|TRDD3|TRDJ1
TGTGCCTTCCTTCCCGAGTATCTGGGGGATTCGTACACCGATAAACTCATCTTT
CAFLPEYLGDSYTDKLIF
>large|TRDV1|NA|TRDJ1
TGTGCTCTTGGGGACCGCGATAACTCTCTACGTGGTGGGAATAAACTCATCTTT
CALGDRDNSLRGGNKLIF
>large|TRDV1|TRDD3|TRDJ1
TGTGCTCTTGGGGAAGCCCCCTTTTCGGGTGGGGGAACCGGATACACCGATAAACTCATCTTT
CALGEAPFSGGGTGYTDKLIF